Listed below are T cell receptor beta chains from one sample, sequenced in a study of blood T cell repertoires in COVID-19. The protocol was immunoSEQ multiplex PCR, while the TCRdb copy is restricted to in-frame clones and leaves out a portion. The sample carries about 180,000 clones, 70% to 90% recorded once. The sample consisted of peripheral blood. The receptor source for this set is a man aged 70-80 years with active or convalescent COVID-19. Each CDR3 is given with its conserved first and last residue. A D gene is named only where the DNA matches it firmly. Only part of the rows carry a size: once, few, many, or a class if the clone is expanded.

size: .
D: .
J: TRBJ1-1
V: TRBV5-8
DNA: TGTGCCAGCAGCTTGGATCGAGGGTACCCTGAAGCTTTCTTT
CDR3: CASSLDRGYPEAFF

size: .
D: TRBD1
J: TRBJ1-5
V: TRBV6-2/TRBV6-3
DNA: TGTGCCAGCAGTTACTCAGGGGGCAGGAATCAGCCCCAGCATTTT
CDR3: CASSYSGGRNQPQHF

size: .
D: .
J: TRBJ1-2
V: TRBV6-1
DNA: TGTGCCAGCAGTGAACTGTGGGGAGGGGGCTACACCTTC
CDR3: CASSELWGGGYTF

size: .
D: .
J: TRBJ2-2
V: TRBV7-3
DNA: TGTGCCAGCAGCTTGAAGCGGGACACCGACACCGGGGAGCTGTTTTTT
CDR3: CASSLKRDTDTGELFF

size: .
D: .
J: TRBJ2-2
V: TRBV18
DNA: TGTGCCAGCTCATCTACAGGTACCGGGGAGCTGTTTTTT
CDR3: CASSSTGTGELFF

size: .
D: TRBD2
J: TRBJ2-3
V: TRBV7-2
DNA: TGTGCCAGCAGCTCCACATCTCTCGGGACTAGCGGGAGAGCAGATACGCAGTATTTT
CDR3: CASSSTSLGTSGRADTQYF

size: few
D: TRBD1
J: TRBJ1-4
V: TRBV19
DNA: TGTGCCACAACGCGGGACAGAGATAATGAAAAACTGTTTTTT
CDR3: CATTRDRDNEKLFF

size: few
D: .
J: TRBJ2-1
V: TRBV18
DNA: TGTGCCAGCTCACCGCCCGGCGGGATCTACAATGAGCAGTTCTTC
CDR3: CASSPPGGIYNEQFF

size: once
D: .
J: TRBJ2-1
V: TRBV6-2/TRBV6-3
DNA: TGTGCCAGCAGTTACTCGAAGGGGGGGAGCTCCTACAATGAGCAGTTCTTC
CDR3: CASSYSKGGSSYNEQFF

size: .
D: TRBD1
J: TRBJ2-3
V: TRBV5-1
DNA: TGCGCCAGCAGCTCGACCTTCCGACAGGGTGGGAGCACAGATACGCAGTATTTT
CDR3: CASSSTFRQGGSTDTQYF

size: once
D: TRBD1
J: TRBJ1-2
V: TRBV7-2
DNA: TGTGCCAGCAGCTTAATGCAGTCGGGACAGGGCTATGGCTACACCTTC
CDR3: CASSLMQSGQGYGYTF

size: once
D: TRBD2
J: TRBJ2-5
V: TRBV5-5
DNA: TGTGCCAGCAGCTTGCCCCCCACCGCTAGCGGGTTCCAAGAGACCCAGTACTTC
CDR3: CASSLPPTASGFQETQYF

size: .
D: .
J: TRBJ1-4
V: TRBV18
DNA: TGTGCCAGCTCCGGGTACGGACAGCCTAATGAAAAACTGTTTTTT
CDR3: CASSGYGQPNEKLFF

size: .
D: TRBD1
J: TRBJ2-5
V: TRBV5-1
DNA: TGCGCCAGCAGCCCAATTTCGGGACAGGCTCAAGAGACCCAGTACTTC
CDR3: CASSPISGQAQETQYF

size: .
D: .
J: TRBJ2-7
V: TRBV5-1
DNA: TGCGCCAGCAGCTCGCAACCTTTACCGGGTCCCTACGAGCAGTACTTC
CDR3: CASSSQPLPGPYEQYF

size: .
D: TRBD1
J: TRBJ2-3
V: TRBV28
DNA: TGTGCCAGCAGGACGACAGGGAGCACAGATACGCAGTATTTT
CDR3: CASRTTGSTDTQYF